The T cell receptor (beta chain) under discussion was sequenced for a study of blood T cell repertoires in COVID-19. Study background: Samples representing acute and convalescent COVID-19 were sourced from the United States, Italy and Spain. Sample material is recorded as cDNA or gDNA derived from T cells, B-cell-depleted T cells, or PBMCs.

Comment on this clone: One end of the junction does not line up with germline, which may come from a read error.

Germline values: CDR1 ENHRY, CDR2 SYGVKD. This CDR3 contains 14 residues. The authors' processing: Counts of nucleated cells, estimated from reference gene primer amplification, were obtained. Sequencing was performed with immunoSEQ multiplex PCR; in TCRdb, only in-frame clones are kept and a portion is missing. V and J calls plus clone size are reproduced from that table; the DNA served to infer D and trimming. The repertoire holds 200,000 to 300,000 clones, roughly 83% seen once, with roughly 10% in the top ten. The sequenced sample consisted of peripheral blood. This TCR came from a man aged 80 or over with acute or convalescent COVID-19. The rearrangement joins TRBV10-3 to TRBJ2-1, with TRBD1 matching 8 bases. The CDR3 DNA reads as TGTGCCATCAGTGAGAGTCCAGGGGGCAATGAGCATTTCTTC. Translating it yields CAISESPGGNEHFF.